These 12 T cell receptor beta chains came from one sample sequenced in a study of CD8 T cells in Susac syndrome. When the RNA was reverse transcribed, random hexamers were used with an input of roughly 0.45 to 1 ug. TCRdb reanalysed the immunoSEQ multiplex PCR reads using MiXCR and keeps one entry per CDR3 protein. The sample has 80,000 or so distinct CDR3 sequences; roughly 91% are singletons. The specimen sequenced was CD4+ T cells from PBMCs. The receptors here all came from a human donor with Susac syndrome.

On this clonotype: No conserved phenylalanine or tryptophan is present at the end of the CDR3, so a read error is the likely explanation. The DNA is omitted, as the CDR3 cannot be located on it reliably, and the CDR3 follows TCRdb's listing. The chain employs TRBV6-6 and TRBJ2-1; TRBD2, the table's D call, lacks a check against the DNA. CDR1 and CDR2 from the germline V gene are MNHNY and SVGAGI (reference sequence). Including both end residues, the CDR3 is 11 amino acids long. This chain's CDR3 is CASSSLGRLVY.

The chain employs TRBV11-3 and TRBJ2-4; 9 bases line up with TRBD2. Germline values: CDR1 SGHNT, CDR2 YENEEA. This CDR3 comprises 20 residues. J gave up 3 bases and V 1 base, and 16 bases lay outside the gene matches. CDR3 in DNA: TGTGCCAGCAGCTTAGTGGCTAGCGGGACCCGCCCGGGGGACAAAAACATTCAGTACTTC. Its translation is CASSLVASGTRPGDKNIQYF.

V is TRBV20-1 and J is TRBJ1-5; D is perhaps TRBD1 (5 bases). With 0 bases removed from V and 6 bases from J, the gap between germline ends came to 12 bases. The CDR3 has 14 residues. Germline CDR1 reads DFQATT; CDR2 reads SNEGSKA (reference sequence). Here the CDR3 reads CSARDPGGGQPQHF. The CDR3 region has the DNA TGCAGTGCTAGAGACCCCGGGGGGGGTCAGCCCCAGCATTTT.

The chain links TRBV6-1 to TRBJ2-5; 16 nucleotides match TRBD2. The CDR3 extends over 17 amino acids. CDR1 is MNHNS, CDR2 SASEGT, per germline. Germline trimming cut 6 bases from V and 4 bases from J; bases unmatched to any gene: 8. CDR3 nucleotides: TGTGCCAGCAGGGCCGGGACTAGCGGGGGGGCTCGAGAGACCCAGTACTTC. It is translated as CASRAGTSGGARETQYF.

This clonotype showed up just once. V is TRBV20-1 and J is TRBJ2-1; 14 bases align to TRBD2. V shed 0 bases and J 3 bases; nucleotides not matched to a gene: 1. The CDR3 runs 16 residues. In germline, CDR1 is DFQATT, CDR2 SNEGSKA (reference sequence). CDR3 nucleotide sequence: TGCAGTGCTAGAGAGGGGACTAGCGGGAGCTACAATGAGCAGTTCTTC. This codes for CSAREGTSGSYNEQFF.

The chain recombines TRBV7-9 with TRBJ2-3, with D possibly being TRBD2 (6 bases). Per germline, CDR1 SEHNR and CDR2 FQNEAQ (reference sequence). There are 17 residues in the CDR3. V dropped 3 bases and J dropped 1 base, with 17 bases sitting between them. For the CDR3, the DNA is TGTGCCAGCAGCTTGGGGGAACTAGCCAGGGGCACAGATACGCAGTATTTT. This encodes CASSLGELARGTDTQYF.

The chain links TRBV6-5 to TRBJ2-1; 9 bases are shared with TRBD2. Trimming removed 4 bases from V and 9 bases from J; junction bases left unmatched: 10. Germline values: CDR1 MNHEY, CDR2 SVGAGI. The CDR3 runs 15 residues. CDR3 DNA sequence: TGTGCCAGCAGTTCGCCGGGACTAGCCTATGGTGAGCAGTTCTTC. This gives the protein CASSSPGLAYGEQFF.

This chain connects TRBV25-1 to TRBJ2-7; D ambiguous. V was shortened by 5 bases and J by 3 bases, with 11 bases between the two germline ends. CDR1 MGHDK and CDR2 SYGVNS come from the germline V gene. The CDR3 covers 13 residues. DNA for the CDR3: TGTGCCAGCAGTCGGACCACGTTCTACGAGCAGTACTTC. Translating it yields CASSRTTFYEQYF.

The J gene is TRBJ1-4, the V gene TRBV6-1; D gene uncertain. Germline values: CDR1 MNHNS, CDR2 SASEGT. Trimming left V 3 bases short and J 5 bases short, with 4 bases between. There are 12 residues in the CDR3. CDR3 coding DNA: TGTGCCAGCAGTGACCCGAATGAAAAACTGTTTTTT. Residues: CASSDPNEKLFF.

The chain couples TRBV4-1 to TRBJ2-5; no clear D gene. CDR3 length: 12 amino acids. Trimming took 2 bases from V and 5 from J, leaving 6 bases between them. Germline V gene sequence: CDR1 MGHRA, CDR2 YSYEKL. The chain's CDR3 is CASSQIRETQYF. CDR3 in DNA: TGCGCCAGCAGCCAAATAAGGGAGACCCAGTACTTC.

The rearrangement links TRBV4-1 to TRBJ2-7; 8 bases align to TRBD2. Per the germline V gene, CDR1 is MGHRA and CDR2 is YSYEKL. The J segment lost 9 bases and the V segment lost 5 bases, leaving 3 bases of the junction unmatched. This CDR3 contains 11 residues. The CDR3 coding sequence is TGCGCCAGCAGCTCCAGCGGGAGGCAGTACTTC. Translated: CASSSSGRQYF.

The rearrangement uses TRBV7-2 and TRBJ2-1; TRBD2 agrees at 7 bases. V was pared by 5 bases and J by 4 bases, with 8 bases of the junction left unmatched. The CDR3 covers 15 residues. Germline CDR1 reads SGHTA; CDR2 reads FQGNSA. CDR3 loop: CASSPTSDYYNEQFF. CDR3 nucleotides: TGTGCCAGCAGCCCTACTAGCGACTATTACAATGAGCAGTTCTTC.